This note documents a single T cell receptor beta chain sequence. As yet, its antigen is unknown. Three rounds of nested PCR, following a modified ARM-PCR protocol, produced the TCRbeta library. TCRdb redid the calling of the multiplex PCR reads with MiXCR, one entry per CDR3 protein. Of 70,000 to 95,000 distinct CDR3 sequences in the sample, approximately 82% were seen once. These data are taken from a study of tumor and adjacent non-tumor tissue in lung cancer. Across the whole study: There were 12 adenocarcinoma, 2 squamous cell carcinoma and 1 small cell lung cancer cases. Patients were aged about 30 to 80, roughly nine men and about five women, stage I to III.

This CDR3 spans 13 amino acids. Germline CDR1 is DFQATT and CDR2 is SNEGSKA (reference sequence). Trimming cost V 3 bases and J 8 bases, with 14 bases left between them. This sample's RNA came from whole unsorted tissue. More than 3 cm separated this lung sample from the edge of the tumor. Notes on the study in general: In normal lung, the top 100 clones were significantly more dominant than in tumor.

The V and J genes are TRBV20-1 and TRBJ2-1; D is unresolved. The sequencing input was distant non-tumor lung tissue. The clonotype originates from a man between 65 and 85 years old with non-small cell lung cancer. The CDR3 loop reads CSASPLLWDEQFF. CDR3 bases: TGCAGTGCTAGTCCATTACTATGGGATGAGCAGTTCTTC.